This T cell receptor beta chain was sequenced for a study of radiotherapy plus CTLA-4 blockade in lung cancer. The data were produced by immunoSEQ multiplex PCR, yet TCRdb's version contains in-frame clones alone and is incomplete. The sample holds roughly 90,000 clones; 60% to 85% are singletons and the top ten take more than 3.5%. To note about this clone: Its specificity is not known.

Study-level results: Researchers report tumor-derived TCR clones expanding in blood after radiotherapy plus ipilimumab.

This receptor was identified in a human donor with non-small cell lung cancer who had a partial response to radiotherapy plus ipilimumab. Some clones in this sample may be carry-over from other donors' samples. The sequencing used peripheral blood, collected from a patient treated with radiotherapy plus ipilimumab.

In nucleotides, the CDR3 is TGCGCCAGCAGCCACGACCGGACAGGGGGCAATGAGCAGTTCTTC. Its translation is CASSHDRTGGNEQFF. V and J are TRBV4-3 and TRBJ2-1; TRBD1 matches at 10 bases. The trim removed 3 bases at V and 6 bases at J, leaving 5 bases unmatched. Germline V gives CDR1 LGHNA, CDR2 YSLEER. The CDR3 runs to 15 residues.